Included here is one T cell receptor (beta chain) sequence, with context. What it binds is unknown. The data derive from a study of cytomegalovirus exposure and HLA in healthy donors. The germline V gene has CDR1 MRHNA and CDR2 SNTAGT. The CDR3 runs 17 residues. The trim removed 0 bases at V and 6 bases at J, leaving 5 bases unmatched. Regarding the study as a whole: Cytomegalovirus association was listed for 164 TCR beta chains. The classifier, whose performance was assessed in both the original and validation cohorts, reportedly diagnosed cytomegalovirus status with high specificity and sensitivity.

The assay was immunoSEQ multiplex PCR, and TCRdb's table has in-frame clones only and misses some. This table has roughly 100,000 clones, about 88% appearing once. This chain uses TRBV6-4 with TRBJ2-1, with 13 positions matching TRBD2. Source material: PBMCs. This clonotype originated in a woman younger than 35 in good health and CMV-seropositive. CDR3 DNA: TGTGCCAGCAGTGACTCGGGCGGGACTAGCGGGATCAATGAGCAGTTCTTC. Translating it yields CASSDSGGTSGINEQFF.